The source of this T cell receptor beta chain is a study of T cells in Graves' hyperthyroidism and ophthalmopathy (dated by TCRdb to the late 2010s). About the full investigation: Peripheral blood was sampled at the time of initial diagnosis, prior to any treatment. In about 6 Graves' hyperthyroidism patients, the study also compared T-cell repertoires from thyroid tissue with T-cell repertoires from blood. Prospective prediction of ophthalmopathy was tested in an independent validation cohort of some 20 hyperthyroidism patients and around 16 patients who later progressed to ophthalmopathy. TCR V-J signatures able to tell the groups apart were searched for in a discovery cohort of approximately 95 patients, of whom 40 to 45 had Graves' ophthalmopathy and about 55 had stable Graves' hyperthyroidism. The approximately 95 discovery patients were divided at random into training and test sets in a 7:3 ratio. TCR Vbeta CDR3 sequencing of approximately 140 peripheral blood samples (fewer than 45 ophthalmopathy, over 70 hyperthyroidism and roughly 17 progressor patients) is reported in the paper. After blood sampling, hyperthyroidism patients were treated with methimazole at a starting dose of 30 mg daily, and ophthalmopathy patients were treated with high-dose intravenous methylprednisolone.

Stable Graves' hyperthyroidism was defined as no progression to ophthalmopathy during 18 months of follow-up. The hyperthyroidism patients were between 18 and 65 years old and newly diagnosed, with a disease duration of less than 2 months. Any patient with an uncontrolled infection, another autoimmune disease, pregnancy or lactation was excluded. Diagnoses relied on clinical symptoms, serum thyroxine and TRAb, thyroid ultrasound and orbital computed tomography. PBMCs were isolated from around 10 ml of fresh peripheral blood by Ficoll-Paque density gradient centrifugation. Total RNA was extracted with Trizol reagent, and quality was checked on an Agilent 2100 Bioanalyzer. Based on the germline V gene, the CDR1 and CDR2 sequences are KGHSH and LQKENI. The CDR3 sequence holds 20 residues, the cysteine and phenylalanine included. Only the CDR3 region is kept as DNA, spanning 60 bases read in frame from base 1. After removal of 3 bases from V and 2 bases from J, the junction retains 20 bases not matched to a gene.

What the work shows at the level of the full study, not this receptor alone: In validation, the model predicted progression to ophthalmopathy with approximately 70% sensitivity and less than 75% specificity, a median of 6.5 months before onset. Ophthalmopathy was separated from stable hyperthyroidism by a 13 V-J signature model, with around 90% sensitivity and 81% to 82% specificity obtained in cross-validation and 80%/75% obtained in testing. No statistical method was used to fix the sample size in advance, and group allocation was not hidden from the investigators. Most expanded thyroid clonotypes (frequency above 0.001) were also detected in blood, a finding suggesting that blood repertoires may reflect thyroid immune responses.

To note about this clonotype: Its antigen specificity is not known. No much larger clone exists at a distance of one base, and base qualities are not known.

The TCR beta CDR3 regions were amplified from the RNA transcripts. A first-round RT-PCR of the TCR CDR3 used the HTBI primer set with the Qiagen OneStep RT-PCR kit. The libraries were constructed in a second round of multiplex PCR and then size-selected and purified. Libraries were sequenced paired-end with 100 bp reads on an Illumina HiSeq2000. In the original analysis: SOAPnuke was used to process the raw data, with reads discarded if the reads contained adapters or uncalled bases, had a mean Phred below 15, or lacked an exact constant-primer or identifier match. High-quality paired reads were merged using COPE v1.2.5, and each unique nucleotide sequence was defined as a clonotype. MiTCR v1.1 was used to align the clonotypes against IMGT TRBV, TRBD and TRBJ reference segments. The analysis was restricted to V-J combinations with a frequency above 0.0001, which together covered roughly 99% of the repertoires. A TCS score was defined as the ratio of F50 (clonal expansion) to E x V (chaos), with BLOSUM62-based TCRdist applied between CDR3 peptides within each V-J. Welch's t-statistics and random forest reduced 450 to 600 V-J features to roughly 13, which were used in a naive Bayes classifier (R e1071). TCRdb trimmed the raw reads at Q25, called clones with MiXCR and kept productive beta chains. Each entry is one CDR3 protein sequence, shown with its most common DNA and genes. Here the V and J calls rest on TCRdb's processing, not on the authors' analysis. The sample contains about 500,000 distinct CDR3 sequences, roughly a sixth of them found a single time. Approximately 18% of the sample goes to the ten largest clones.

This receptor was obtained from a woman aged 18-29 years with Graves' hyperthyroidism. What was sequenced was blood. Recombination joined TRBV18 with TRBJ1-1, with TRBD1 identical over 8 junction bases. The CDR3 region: CASSPLPVTTGVLLNTEAFF. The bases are TGTGCCAGCTCACCTCTTCCTGTAACGACAGGGGTCCTCCTTAACACTGAAGCTTTCTTT.